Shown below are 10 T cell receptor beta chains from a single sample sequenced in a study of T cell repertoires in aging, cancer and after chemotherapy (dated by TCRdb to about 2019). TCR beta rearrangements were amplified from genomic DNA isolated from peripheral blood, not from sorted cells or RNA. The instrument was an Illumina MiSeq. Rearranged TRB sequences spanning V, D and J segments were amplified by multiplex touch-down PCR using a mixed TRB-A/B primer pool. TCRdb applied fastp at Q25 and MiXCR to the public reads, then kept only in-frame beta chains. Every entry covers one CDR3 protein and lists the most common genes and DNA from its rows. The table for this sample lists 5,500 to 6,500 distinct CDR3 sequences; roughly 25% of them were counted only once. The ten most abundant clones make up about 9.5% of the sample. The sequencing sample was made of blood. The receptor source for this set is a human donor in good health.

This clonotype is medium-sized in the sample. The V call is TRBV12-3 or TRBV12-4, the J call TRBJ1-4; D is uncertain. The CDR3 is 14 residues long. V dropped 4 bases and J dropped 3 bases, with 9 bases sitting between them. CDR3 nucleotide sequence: TGTGCCAGCAGTTCAGGACTTCCTAATGAAAAACTGTTTTTT. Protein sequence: CASSSGLPNEKLFF.

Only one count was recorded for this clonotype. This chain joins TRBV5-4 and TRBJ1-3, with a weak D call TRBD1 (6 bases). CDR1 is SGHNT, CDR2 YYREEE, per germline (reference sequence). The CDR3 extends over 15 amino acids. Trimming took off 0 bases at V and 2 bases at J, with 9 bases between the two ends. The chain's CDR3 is CASSLVGGTGNTIYF. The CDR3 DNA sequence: TGTGCCAGCAGCTTGGTAGGGGGGACTGGAAACACCATATATTTT.

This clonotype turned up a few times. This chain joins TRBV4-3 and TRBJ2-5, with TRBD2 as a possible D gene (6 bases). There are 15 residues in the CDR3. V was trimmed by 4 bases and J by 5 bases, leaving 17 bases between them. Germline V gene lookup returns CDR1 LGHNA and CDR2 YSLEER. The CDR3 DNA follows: TGCGCCAGCAGCCCCAATGGAGGGTTTGGGGAGACCCAGTACTTC. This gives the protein CASSPNGGFGETQYF.

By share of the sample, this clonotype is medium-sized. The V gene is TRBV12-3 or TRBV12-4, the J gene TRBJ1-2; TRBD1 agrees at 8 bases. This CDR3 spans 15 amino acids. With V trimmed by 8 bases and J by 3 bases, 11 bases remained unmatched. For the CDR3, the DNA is TGTGCCAGCCGCCTCGCCGGGACAGGCGACTATGGCTACACCTTC. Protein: CASRLAGTGDYGYTF.

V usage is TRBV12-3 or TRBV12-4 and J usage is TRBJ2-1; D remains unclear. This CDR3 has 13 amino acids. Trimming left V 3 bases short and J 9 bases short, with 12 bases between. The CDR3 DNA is TGTGCCAGCAGTTTTACCCAGTTGGGTGAGCAGTTCTTC. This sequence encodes CASSFTQLGEQFF.

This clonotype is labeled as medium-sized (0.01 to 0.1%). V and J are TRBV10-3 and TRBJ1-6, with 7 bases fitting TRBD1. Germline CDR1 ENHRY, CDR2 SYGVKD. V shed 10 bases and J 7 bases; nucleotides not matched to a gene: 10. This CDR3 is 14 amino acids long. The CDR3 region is CATHPTGSNSPLHF. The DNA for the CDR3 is TGTGCCACCCACCCGACAGGGTCCAATTCACCCCTCCACTTT.

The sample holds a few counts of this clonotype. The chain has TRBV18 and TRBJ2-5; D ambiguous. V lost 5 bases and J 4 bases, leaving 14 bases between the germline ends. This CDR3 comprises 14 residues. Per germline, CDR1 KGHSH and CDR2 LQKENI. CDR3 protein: CASSTLTRRETQYF. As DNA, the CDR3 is TGTGCCAGCTCAACTCTGACGAGGCGAGAGACCCAGTACTTC.

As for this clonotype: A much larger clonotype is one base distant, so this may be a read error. The CDR3 nucleotides read TGTGCCAGCTCAAAAACTAGCGGGAGGACCTACGAGCAGTACTTC. It codes for CASSKTSGRTYEQYF. The chain carries TRBV18 and TRBJ2-7, with 12 positions matching TRBD2. J lost 2 bases, V lost 5 bases, and 4 bases had no gene match. CDR1 KGHSH and CDR2 LQKENI come from the germline V gene. The CDR3 totals 15 residues.

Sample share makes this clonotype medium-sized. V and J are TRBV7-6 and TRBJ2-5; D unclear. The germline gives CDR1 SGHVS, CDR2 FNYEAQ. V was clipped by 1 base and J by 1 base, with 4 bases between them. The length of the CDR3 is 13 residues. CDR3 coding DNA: TGTGCCAGCAGCTTAGGGAGCCAAGAGACCCAGTACTTC. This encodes CASSLGSQETQYF.

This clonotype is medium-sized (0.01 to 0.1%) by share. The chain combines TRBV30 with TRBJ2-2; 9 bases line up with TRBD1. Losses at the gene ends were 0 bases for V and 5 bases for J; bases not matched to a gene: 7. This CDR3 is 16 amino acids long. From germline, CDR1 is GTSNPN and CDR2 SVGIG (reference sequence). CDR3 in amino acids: CAWSVLEGTGTGELFF. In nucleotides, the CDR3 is TGTGCCTGGAGTGTACTGGAGGGGACAGGGACCGGGGAGCTGTTTTTT.